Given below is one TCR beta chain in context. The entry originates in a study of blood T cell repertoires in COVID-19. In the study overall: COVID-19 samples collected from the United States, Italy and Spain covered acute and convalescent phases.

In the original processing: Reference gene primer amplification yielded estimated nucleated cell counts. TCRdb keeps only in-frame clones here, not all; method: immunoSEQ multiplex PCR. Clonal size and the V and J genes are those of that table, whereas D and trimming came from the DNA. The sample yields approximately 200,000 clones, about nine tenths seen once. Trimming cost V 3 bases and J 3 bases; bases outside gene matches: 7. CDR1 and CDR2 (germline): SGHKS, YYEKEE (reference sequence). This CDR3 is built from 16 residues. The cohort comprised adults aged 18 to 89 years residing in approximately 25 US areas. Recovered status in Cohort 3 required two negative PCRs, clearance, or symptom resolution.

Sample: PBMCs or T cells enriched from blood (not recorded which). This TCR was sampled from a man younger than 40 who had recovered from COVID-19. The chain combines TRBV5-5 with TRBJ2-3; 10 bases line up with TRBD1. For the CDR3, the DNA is TGTGCCAGCAGCTGGGGGACAGGGGTTAAGACAGATACGCAGTATTTT. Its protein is CASSWGTGVKTDTQYF.